Listed here is a single TCR beta chain. The data were obtained in a study of blood T cell repertoires in COVID-19. V was pared by 4 bases and J by 5 bases, with 4 bases of the junction left unmatched. The CDR3 extends over 15 amino acids. The germline CDR1 and CDR2 sequences are SGHRS and YFSETQ. Repertoires were generated with immunoSEQ multiplex PCR, while TCRdb's copy carries only in-frame clones and drops some. This sample has 75,000 to 100,000 clones, with around 80% found just once. Sequencing used peripheral blood. This chain connects TRBV5-1 to TRBJ1-6; 9 nucleotides agree with TRBD1. The clonotype comes from a human donor in a cohort sampled during active COVID-19. Written as DNA, the CDR3 is TGCGCCAGCAGCATAGGGACAGGGCATAATTCACCCCTCCACTTT. It is translated as CASSIGTGHNSPLHF.